Each of the 26 T cell receptor beta chains below was sequenced from the same sample in a study of T-cell reconstitution after alpha-beta-depleted transplantation in children. The library targeted TCRbeta and was prepared with unique molecular identifiers. One entry per CDR3 protein results from TCRdb running MiXCR on the PCR reads. The top ten clones hold roughly two fifths of a sample with roughly 340,000 distinct CDR3 sequences, around 15% of them seen once. The source was PBMCs, mostly from graft donor cells, collected 360 days after TCRalphabeta/CD19-depleted stem cell transplant. The source is a male patient between 2 and 10 years old who had a stem cell transplant for acute lymphoblastic leukemia, so the T cells may come from the graft donor.

V gene TRBV12-5 combines with J gene TRBJ2-1; TRBD1 or TRBD2 may be the D gene (6 bases each). Trimming pared 1 base from V and 5 bases from J, leaving 18 bases between. Germline lookup yields CDR1 LGHNT and CDR2 FRNRAP. The CDR3 consists of 17 residues. CDR3 nucleotides: TGTGCTAGTGGTTTGGCCCTCGGGGGCGCGGGGAACAATGAGCAGTTCTTC. Residues: CASGLALGGAGNNEQFF.

V usage is TRBV6-2 or TRBV6-3 and J usage is TRBJ1-5, with 9 bases matching TRBD1. With V trimmed by 6 bases and J by 4 bases, 7 bases remained unmatched. In germline, CDR1 is MNHEY, CDR2 SVGEGT. The CDR3 spans 15 residues. CDR3 sequence reads: CASSAGTGSNQPQHF. CDR3 DNA: TGTGCCAGCAGCGCCGGGACAGGGTCTAATCAGCCCCAGCATTTT.

The chain carries TRBV29-1 and TRBJ2-7, with 7 bases that match TRBD1. This CDR3 region has 11 residues. In germline, CDR1 is SQVTM, CDR2 ANQGSEA. Trimming at V came to 6 bases and at J to 3 bases, leaving 2 bases not matched to a gene. The DNA of the CDR3 is TGCAGCGTAGGGGGCCACTACGAGCAGTACTTC. As protein: CSVGGHYEQYF.

The rearrangement uses TRBV6-2 or TRBV6-3 and TRBJ2-7; TRBD1 might be the D (5 bases). V was clipped by 0 bases and J by 3 bases, with 18 bases between them. The CDR3 runs 17 residues. Per germline, CDR1 MNHEY and CDR2 SVGEGT. DNA for the CDR3: TGTGCCAGCAGTTACTCGGCAGGGAAGGAGTTGAACTACGAGCAGTACTTC. Protein sequence: CASSYSAGKELNYEQYF.

The rearrangement joins TRBV5-7 to TRBJ2-3, with D perhaps matching TRBD2 (6 bases). TRBV5-7 belongs to the ORF category, with a function that is uncertain. Trimming cost V 1 base and J 2 bases, with 11 bases left between them. The CDR3 has 15 amino acids. CDR3 residues: CASSLSPGVTDTQYF. CDR3 bases: TGTGCCAGCAGCTTGTCCCCGGGGGTCACAGATACGCAGTATTTT.

This clonotype appeared a few times. J is TRBJ2-3 and V is TRBV12-3 or TRBV12-4; D remains ambiguous. This CDR3 contains 11 residues. V lost 6 bases to trimming and J lost 6 bases, with 7 bases between them. CDR3 loop: CASRSMDTQYF. The CDR3 DNA sequence: TGTGCCAGCAGAAGTATGGATACGCAGTATTTT.

The CDR3 nucleotides read TGTGCCAGCAGTTACTCCCGGGACAGGAGGTACAATGAGCAGTTCTTC. As protein: CASSYSRDRRYNEQFF. V and J are TRBV6-2 or TRBV6-3 and TRBJ2-1; 8 bases agree with TRBD1. With V trimmed by 0 bases and J by 4 bases, 5 bases remained unmatched. Germline CDR1 reads MNHEY; CDR2 reads SVGEGT. The CDR3 is 16 residues long.

V usage is TRBV5-1 and J usage is TRBJ2-2; 7 bases are a match to TRBD1. The ends lost 0 bases at V and 2 bases at J; junction bases unmatched: 7. The CDR3 is 17 amino acids. Germline CDR1 reads SGHRS; CDR2 reads YFSETQ. CDR3 sequence (DNA): TGCGCCAGCAGCTTGGTACGGGACAGCGACAACACCGGGGAGCTGTTTTTT. Its protein is CASSLVRDSDNTGELFF.

The chain has TRBV29-1 and TRBJ1-2, with 7 bases that match TRBD1. After removal of 1 base from V and 5 bases from J, the junction contained 7 bases not matched to a gene. There are 14 residues in the CDR3. CDR1 SQVTM and CDR2 ANQGSEA come from the germline V gene. The CDR3 nucleotides are TGCAGCGTTGAAGTTATGACAGGGATATATGGCTACACCTTC. The encoded protein is CSVEVMTGIYGYTF.

This clonotype was recorded at least ten times. The chain recombines TRBV4-1 with TRBJ2-7; 10 nucleotides line up with TRBD2. CDR3 length equals 15 residues. With V trimmed by 4 bases and J by 2 bases, 5 bases remained unmatched. Germline CDR1 reads MGHRA; CDR2 reads YSYEKL. This CDR3 reads CASSPLAGAPYEQYF. CDR3 nucleotide sequence: TGCGCCAGCAGCCCTCTAGCGGGGGCCCCCTACGAGCAGTACTTC.

The chain uses TRBV27 and TRBJ2-6, with TRBD1 matching over 7 bases. V dropped 6 bases and J dropped 3; count of bases not matched to a gene: 11. Germline V gene lookup returns CDR1 MNHEY and CDR2 SMNVEV (reference sequence). This CDR3 has 17 residues. CDR3 nucleotides: TGTGCCAGCAGAGCCGGCACAGGGGTTGGTGGGGCCAACGTCCTGACTTTC. This translates into CASRAGTGVGGANVLTF.

V gene TRBV10-3 combines with J gene TRBJ2-7; 8 nucleotides line up with TRBD2. Germline values: CDR1 ENHRY, CDR2 SYGVKD. The CDR3 has 14 amino acids. Unmatched junction bases numbered 1, after V lost 0 bases and J lost 3 bases. The CDR3 bases are TGTGCCATCAGTGAGTCCGGGACTAGCTACGAGCAGTACTTC. It yields the protein CAISESGTSYEQYF.

The sample holds a few counts of this clonotype. The chain has TRBV15 and TRBJ2-5; D remains ambiguous. This CDR3 contains 13 residues. Germline-derived CDR1 and CDR2 are LNHNV and YYDKDF (reference sequence). Trimming took off 8 bases at V and 5 bases at J, with 15 bases between the two ends. CDR3 region: CATGIELAETQYF. The CDR3 nucleotides are TGTGCCACCGGAATAGAGCTGGCGGAGACCCAGTACTTC.

This clonotype has at least ten counts. This rearrangement joins TRBV28 to TRBJ2-7; a weak D match, TRBD1 (6 bases). The V and J ends lost 8 bases and 2 bases respectively, with 13 bases between them. In germline, CDR1 is MDHEN, CDR2 SYDVKM. CDR3 length equals 13 residues. As DNA, the CDR3 is TGTGCCAGCGGCCCGGGACAAACCTACGAGCAGTACTTC. This translates into CASGPGQTYEQYF.

The gene calls are TRBV20-1 and TRBJ1-4, with D perhaps TRBD1 (5 bases). Germline CDR1 DFQATT, CDR2 SNEGSKA (reference sequence). Between the trimmed V and J ends, which lost 0 bases and 7 bases, there was a span of 18 bases. The CDR3 covers 16 residues. CDR3 coding DNA: TGCAGTGCTAGAGAGGGGGTTCCTTCAGTCGGTGAAAAACTGTTTTTT. It translates to CSAREGVPSVGEKLFF.

The CDR3 DNA sequence: TGTGCCAGCAGCAGGGGATCCCCGAGCACTGGAAACACCATATATTTT. Translating it yields CASSRGSPSTGNTIYF. This rearrangement joins TRBV9 to TRBJ1-3, with D perhaps matching TRBD1 (5 bases). CDR1 is SGDLS, CDR2 YYNGEE, per germline. The V and J ends lost 4 bases and 2 bases respectively, with 16 bases between them. The CDR3 runs 16 residues.

This clonotype was seen at least ten times. CDR3 nucleotide sequence: TGTGCCAGCAGTCCCCTCCAGGGCCTCTCCTACGAGCAGTACTTC. Its protein is CASSPLQGLSYEQYF. The V call is TRBV28, the J call TRBJ2-7, with D perhaps TRBD1 (5 bases). The CDR3 loop spans 15 amino acids. In germline, CDR1 is MDHEN, CDR2 SYDVKM. The germline V and J ends were trimmed by 5 bases and 0 bases, with 14 bases remaining between them. Looking up the rest from reference TRBV28 and TRBJ2-7 gives the full variable domain: DVKVTQSSRYLVKRTGEKVFLECVQDMDHENMFWYRQDPGLGLRLIYFSYDVKMKEKGDIPEGYSVSREKKERFSLILESASTNQTSMYLCASSPLQGLSYEQYFGPGTRLTVT.

V usage is TRBV20-1 and J usage is TRBJ2-1, with 10 positions matching TRBD2. The J segment lost 1 base and the V segment lost 0 bases, leaving 12 bases of the junction unmatched. CDR1 is DFQATT and CDR2 is SNEGSKA in the germline V gene (reference sequence). This CDR3 contains 19 residues. DNA of the CDR3: TGCAGTGCTAGAGATGTAGCGGGGGGCCAGTCCGGGTCCTACAATGAGCAGTTCTTC. Amino acid sequence: CSARDVAGGQSGSYNEQFF.

In its sample, this clonotype was seen many times. The V call is TRBV5-1, the J call TRBJ2-7; 7 bases agree with TRBD2. Germline values: CDR1 SGHRS, CDR2 YFSETQ. Trimming cost V 1 base and J 5 bases; bases outside gene matches: 9. CDR3 length: 15 residues. CDR3: CASSLWAGVPDEQYF. In DNA form, the CDR3 reads TGCGCCAGCAGCTTGTGGGCGGGAGTACCGGACGAGCAGTACTTC.

This clonotype was observed a handful of times. This chain joins TRBV7-9 and TRBJ1-4; D gene uncertain. The V gene's germline CDR1 is SEHNR and CDR2 FQNEAQ (reference sequence). This CDR3 contains 16 residues. V lost 4 bases, J lost 0 bases, and 12 bases lay in between. The CDR3 DNA reads TGTGCCAGCAGCTCCAGGATGGGGACAACTAATGAAAAACTGTTTTTT. This translates into CASSSRMGTTNEKLFF.

The gene calls are TRBV29-1 and TRBJ2-1; 8 bases agree with TRBD1. The trim removed 7 bases at V and 3 bases at J, leaving 8 bases unmatched. CDR3 length equals 14 residues. Germline values: CDR1 SQVTM, CDR2 ANQGSEA. The CDR3, as DNA: TGCAGCGCAACGGGACAGGCCGGCTACAATGAGCAGTTCTTC. This sequence encodes CSATGQAGYNEQFF.

This sequence joins TRBV6-2 or TRBV6-3 and TRBJ2-5; TRBD2 matches 11 bases. The V and J ends lost 2 bases and 0 bases, in that order; junction bases with no gene match: 11. Germline CDR1 reads MNHEY; CDR2 reads SVGEGT. The CDR3 sequence is 19 residues long. CDR3 sequence (DNA): TGTGCCAGCAGTTACGTTCCCGCTACTAGCGGGGGTCACCAAGAGACCCAGTACTTC. Protein: CASSYVPATSGGHQETQYF.

The chain is built from TRBV12-5 and TRBJ2-3; TRBD2 matches 9 bases. There are 14 residues in the CDR3. V lost 5 bases, J lost 4 bases, and 4 bases stayed unmatched. Germline loops: CDR1 LGHNT, CDR2 FRNRAP. As DNA, the CDR3 is TGTGCTAGTGGTCATAGCGGGAGAGCAGATACGCAGTATTTT. Translation: CASGHSGRADTQYF.

The V gene is TRBV12-3 or TRBV12-4, the J gene TRBJ2-1, with no clear D. V was trimmed by 8 bases and J by 10 bases, leaving 9 bases between them. This CDR3 contains 10 residues. The chain's CDR3 is CASGVLEQFF. CDR3 in DNA: TGTGCCAGCGGGGTATTGGAGCAGTTCTTC.

This clonotype was seen a handful of times. The genes are TRBV28 and TRBJ2-7, with 7 bases fitting TRBD2. J gave up 1 base and V 2 bases, and 8 bases lay outside the gene matches. In germline, CDR1 is MDHEN, CDR2 SYDVKM. There are 16 residues in the CDR3. CDR3 DNA: TGTGCCAGCAGTTTAGGCGGGAGTGTAACGTCCTACGAGCAGTACTTC. This codes for CASSLGGSVTSYEQYF.

The rearrangement uses TRBV15 and TRBJ2-7, with 10 bases aligning to TRBD1. Germline CDR1 and CDR2: LNHNV and YYDKDF (reference sequence). The V gene end was trimmed by 0 bases and the J gene end by 3 bases; junction bases not matched to a gene: 5. This CDR3 is 16 amino acids long. The CDR3 coding sequence is TGTGCCACCAGCAGAGATCGGGGGACAGGGGTCTACGAGCAGTACTTC. Its translation: CATSRDRGTGVYEQYF.